This record looks at one T cell receptor (beta chain) sequence and its context. This CDR3 contains 13 residues. Trimming cost V 6 bases and J 5 bases; bases outside gene matches: 7. CDR1 MGHDK and CDR2 SYGVNS come from the germline V gene. In the study's own analysis: Reference gene primer amplification gave estimated nucleated cell counts. Profiled with immunoSEQ multiplex PCR; TCRdb holds only in-frame clones, not every one. That table supplies the V and J calls and clone size; D and trimming were determined from the DNA. The sample carries 150,000 to 200,000 clones, around four fifths recorded once. This sample was included in a study of blood T cell repertoires in COVID-19. Study as a whole: Acute and convalescent COVID-19 samples came from the United States, Italy and Spain. In each case, the material was cDNA or gDNA derived from T cells, B-cell-depleted T cells, or PBMCs.

This clonotype was obtained from an older man with acute or convalescent COVID-19. Source material: peripheral blood. The genes are TRBV25-1 and TRBJ2-7; TRBD1 agrees at 7 bases. DNA for the CDR3: TGTGCCAGCAGAGTATTAGGGGGCGACGAGCAGTACTTC. It specifies CASRVLGGDEQYF.